This TCR beta chain was sequenced during a study of neurological immune-mediated disorders. After removal of 5 bases from V and 7 bases from J, the junction contained 10 bases not matched to a gene. This CDR3 has 15 amino acids. Germline V gives CDR1 SGHRS, CDR2 YFSETQ. This clonotype was counted between two and nine times. TCRdb processed the 5' RACE reads anew with MiXCR; each CDR3 protein has one entry. The sample carries roughly 60,000 distinct CDR3 sequences, under 5% recorded once. Sequencing was carried out using PBMCs. J is TRBJ2-2 and V is TRBV5-1; 8 bases are shared with TRBD1. The receptor's source is a woman aged 45-60 years with multiple sclerosis. CDR3 sequence: CASRHNTGGDGELFF. The DNA of the CDR3 is TGCGCCAGCAGACACAATACAGGGGGAGACGGGGAGCTGTTTTTT.